A few counts support the clone carrying this TCR beta chain. This sample is part of a study of long-term antiretroviral therapy in people with HIV. Survey-level immunoSEQ v3.0 assays were run. Each sample aimed for about 35,000-55,000 sequenced T-cell genomes. Produced via immunoSEQ multiplex PCR; TCRdb's table is partial and in-frame only. This table has 10,000 to 15,000 clones, roughly 80% appearing once. Germline V gene lookup returns CDR1 SGHVS and CDR2 FQNEAQ. This CDR3 has 14 residues. The V gene end was trimmed by 8 bases and the J gene end by 5 bases; junction bases not matched to a gene: 12. This TCR came from a middle-aged woman with HIV. This chain uses TRBV7-8 with TRBJ2-7; 7 nucleotides line up with TRBD2. The starting material was unsorted PBMCs, obtained 0.8 years before starting antiretroviral therapy. In nucleotides, the CDR3 is TGTGCCAGCTGCCTTGCAGCGGGATTAGACGAGCAGTACTTC. Translated: CASCLAAGLDEQYF. The complete variable domain, with remaining parts taken from reference TRBV7-8 and TRBJ2-7, reads GAGVSQSPRYKVAKRGQDVALRCDPISGHVSLFWYQQALGQGPEFLTYFQNEAQLDKSGLPSDRFFAERPEGSVSTLKIQRTQQEDSAVYLCASCLAAGLDEQYFGPGTRLTVT.